Each of the 29 T cell receptor beta chains below was sequenced from the same sample in a study of OX40 agonist ivuxolimab in advanced cancers. Profiling relied on immunoSEQ multiplex PCR, and the TCRdb table lists in-frame clones only, not all of them. The repertoire holds about 100,000 clones, with around 90% as singletons. The input for sequencing was CD4+ or CD8+ T cells sorted from blood, taken in a trial of the OX40 agonist ivuxolimab. Every receptor here comes from an adult with an advanced solid tumor such as melanoma, head and neck, liver or kidney cancer.

The chain combines TRBV28 with TRBJ2-2, with D perhaps TRBD2 (5 bases). CDR3 length: 15 amino acids. Germline V gene data show CDR1 as MDHEN and CDR2 as SYDVKM. The CDR3 loop reads CAVRRSGTNTGELFF. The CDR3 DNA reads TGTGCTGTAAGGAGGAGCGGTACGAACACCGGGGAGCTGTTTTTT.

The chain couples TRBV28 to TRBJ2-2; maybe TRBD2 (5 bases). The CDR3 length is 16 residues. Germline CDR1 is MDHEN and CDR2 is SYDVKM. V was trimmed by 6 bases and J by 7 bases, leaving 21 bases between them. Written as DNA, the CDR3 is TGTGCCAGCAGCGGGATGGCTCCCACTACTGGCGGGGAGCTGTTTTTT. Amino acid sequence: CASSGMAPTTGGELFF.

V gene TRBV7-8 combines with J gene TRBJ2-3; 9 bases fit TRBD1. The germline gives CDR1 SGHVS, CDR2 FQNEAQ. The CDR3 consists of 17 residues. Trimming at V came to 0 bases and at J to 4 bases, leaving 8 bases not matched to a gene. DNA for the CDR3: TGTGCCAGCAGCTTAGCGACTTGGAACAGGGGGCCAGATACGCAGTATTTT. As protein: CASSLATWNRGPDTQYF.

The chain carries TRBV4-3 and TRBJ2-7, with D possibly being TRBD1 (6 bases). The CDR3 loop spans 17 amino acids. V lost 0 bases, J lost 5 bases, and 20 bases lay in between. Germline CDR1 is LGHNA and CDR2 is YSLEER. Here the CDR3 DNA reads TGCGCCAGCAGCCAAGAGGTCAGGGGTCCTCTCTTCCACGAGCAGTACTTC. This codes for CASSQEVRGPLFHEQYF.

The V gene is TRBV4-1, the J gene TRBJ1-2; D is ambiguous. V gave up 0 bases and J gave up 4 bases, with 6 bases separating them. This CDR3 region has 13 residues. Germline assignment: CDR1 MGHRA and CDR2 YSYEKL. The CDR3 loop reads CASSQELSYGYTF. CDR3 DNA: TGCGCCAGCAGCCAAGAGCTGTCCTATGGCTACACCTTC.

The rearrangement uses TRBV28 and TRBJ1-5; no reliable D call. The CDR3 is made up of 15 amino acids. Germline values: CDR1 MDHEN, CDR2 SYDVKM. V lost 5 bases, J lost 3 bases, and 14 bases lay in between. In DNA form, the CDR3 reads TGTGCCAGCAGTCCCACCTGGCAACCCAATCAGCCCCAGCATTTT. This sequence encodes CASSPTWQPNQPQHF.

The V call is TRBV30, the J call TRBJ2-1; 11 bases match TRBD2. CDR3 length equals 15 residues. V shed 2 bases, J shed 10 bases, and the junction held 10 bases outside the gene matches. Germline-derived CDR1 and CDR2 are GTSNPN and SVGIG (reference sequence). CDR3 protein: CAWSPGTSGFNEQFF. Written as DNA, the CDR3 is TGTGCCTGGAGTCCCGGGACTAGCGGTTTTAACGAGCAGTTCTTC.

The V call is TRBV5-1, the J call TRBJ2-1; 8 bases are a match to TRBD1. Trimming took 1 base from V and 6 from J; bases not matched to a gene: 12. The CDR3 length is 17 residues. The germline gives CDR1 SGHRS, CDR2 YFSETQ. CDR3 in amino acids: CASSLQYGQGAGNEQFF. The DNA of the CDR3 is TGCGCCAGCAGCTTGCAGTATGGGCAGGGGGCGGGCAATGAGCAGTTCTTC. Full variable domain (missing parts from reference TRBV5-1 and TRBJ2-1): KAGVTQTPRYLIKTRGQQVTLSCSPISGHRSVSWYQQTPGQGLQFLFEYFSETQRNKGNFPGRFSGRQFSNSRSEMNVSTLELGDSALYLCASSLQYGQGAGNEQFFGPGTRLTVL.

The chain carries TRBV7-3 and TRBJ2-1; tentative D call: TRBD2 (6 bases). Germline CDR1 SGHTA, CDR2 FQGTGA. V gave up 5 bases and J gave up 9 bases, with 11 bases separating them. The CDR3 has 12 amino acids. CDR3 nucleotides: TGTGCCAGCAGCCGGGACTCAGGTGAGCAGTTCTTC. It codes for CASSRDSGEQFF. Full variable domain (outside the CDR3, taken from reference TRBV7-3 and TRBJ2-1): GAGVSQTPSNKVTEKGKYVELRCDPISGHTALYWYRQSLGQGPEFLIYFQGTGAADDSGLPNDRFFAVRPEGSVSTLKIQRTERGDSAVYLCASSRDSGEQFFGPGTRLTVL.

This rearrangement joins TRBV7-3 to TRBJ2-3, with a possible D match to TRBD2 (5 bases). Germline V lookup: CDR1 SGHTA, CDR2 FQGTGA. The CDR3 is 14 amino acids. Between the trimmed V and J ends, which lost 4 bases and 6 bases, there was a span of 14 bases. CDR3 DNA: TGTGCCAGCAGCTCCAGCGGCCACCCGGATACGCAGTATTTT. Protein sequence: CASSSSGHPDTQYF.

The chain carries TRBV4-3 and TRBJ2-4; D is uncertain. The CDR3 is made up of 15 amino acids. With 1 base removed from V and 0 bases from J, the gap between germline ends came to 7 bases. CDR1 LGHNA and CDR2 YSLEER come from the germline V gene. Here the CDR3 reads CASSQVGGAKNIQYF. In DNA form, the CDR3 reads TGCGCCAGCAGCCAAGTGGGCGGAGCCAAAAACATTCAGTACTTC.

This chain joins TRBV7-9 and TRBJ1-1, with D possibly TRBD1 on 5 matching bases. The V end was cut by 3 bases, the J end by 2 bases, with 10 bases between. The CDR3 is 14 amino acids. CDR1 and CDR2 (germline): SEHNR, FQNEAQ (reference sequence). CDR3 DNA sequence: TGTGCCAGCAGCTTTGAGCAGGGTAACACTGAAGCTTTCTTT. Translated: CASSFEQGNTEAFF.

The chain employs TRBV7-2 and TRBJ1-4; D unresolved. CDR3 length: 16 residues. Germline CDR1 is SGHTA and CDR2 is FQGNSA. V lost 4 bases and J lost 7, with 19 bases in between. The CDR3 sequence is CASSSTLTYRAEKLFF. The DNA of the CDR3 is TGTGCCAGCAGCTCGACCTTGACCTACCGGGCTGAAAAACTGTTTTTT.

This chain connects TRBV5-5 to TRBJ1-5; perhaps TRBD1 as D (5 bases). Trimming removed 5 bases from V and 5 bases from J, with 11 bases in between. CDR1 and CDR2 (germline): SGHKS, YYEKEE (reference sequence). The CDR3 consists of 13 residues. CDR3 bases: TGTGCCAGCAGTTACCAGGGTTATCAGCCCCAGCATTTT. Amino acids: CASSYQGYQPQHF.

This clone was detected only once. The chain couples TRBV15 to TRBJ2-7, with D possibly matching TRBD2 (6 bases). The length of the CDR3 is 13 residues. From germline, CDR1 is LNHNV and CDR2 YYDKDF (reference sequence). The V gene lost 2 bases and the J gene lost 2 bases, with 7 bases spanning the gap. CDR3 loop: CATSRPGAYEQYF. Written as DNA, the CDR3 is TGTGCCACCAGCAGACCGGGAGCCTACGAGCAGTACTTC.

This chain links TRBV13 with TRBJ2-7; D gene ambiguous. Germline lookup yields CDR1 PRHDT and CDR2 FYEKMQ (reference sequence). CDR3 length: 13 residues. V dropped 3 bases and J dropped 6 bases, with 12 bases sitting between them. The CDR3: CASSFGVLREQYF. The CDR3 coding sequence is TGTGCCAGCAGCTTCGGTGTTTTGCGCGAGCAGTACTTC.

The V and J genes are TRBV6-6 and TRBJ1-4; the match to TRBD1 covers 8 bases. CDR3 length: 13 residues. The junction had 3 bases not matched to a gene; V was cut back by 0 bases and J by 12 bases. The germline gives CDR1 MNHNY, CDR2 SVGAGI (reference sequence). The CDR3 DNA reads as TGTGCCAGCAGTTACTCTACAGGGGGACAACTGTTTTTT. Residues: CASSYSTGGQLFF.

The genes are TRBV25-1 and TRBJ2-1; D ambiguous. V was cut by 1 base and J by 1 base, with 8 bases left in between. The CDR3 length is 15 residues. CDR1 MGHDK and CDR2 SYGVNS come from the germline V gene. This CDR3 reads CASSESTRSYNEQFF. CDR3 sequence (DNA): TGTGCCAGCAGTGAATCTACCAGATCCTACAATGAGCAGTTCTTC.

CDR3 amino acids: CASNGGYEQYF. As DNA, the CDR3 is TGTGCCAGCAACGGGGGTTACGAGCAGTACTTC. The chain couples TRBV6-6 to TRBJ2-7; D may be TRBD2 (6 bases). The germline V and J ends were trimmed by 7 bases and 4 bases, with 8 bases remaining between them. In germline, CDR1 is MNHNY, CDR2 SVGAGI (reference sequence). This CDR3 spans 11 amino acids.

J is TRBJ2-7 and V is TRBV7-2; D unresolved. Germline V gene sequence: CDR1 SGHTA, CDR2 FQGNSA. The CDR3 has 15 residues. V was cut by 4 bases and J by 2 bases, with 15 bases left in between. The CDR3 sequence: CASSSKHGRAYEQYF. The CDR3 bases are TGTGCCAGCAGCTCAAAGCATGGCAGAGCCTACGAGCAGTACTTC.

V is TRBV28 and J is TRBJ2-7, with 10 bases that match TRBD1. V shed 5 bases, J shed 0 bases, and the junction held 1 base outside the gene matches. This CDR3 is 14 amino acids long. In germline, CDR1 is MDHEN, CDR2 SYDVKM. CDR3 protein: CASSRTGGSYEQYF. In DNA, the CDR3 is TGTGCCAGCAGTCGGACAGGGGGCTCCTACGAGCAGTACTTC.

CDR3 nucleotides: TGTGCCAGCAGCAATCTGAACACCGGGGAGCTGTTTTTT. This gives the protein CASSNLNTGELFF. V is TRBV7-8 and J is TRBJ2-2, with D unresolved. The CDR3 is 13 amino acids. Trimming removed 5 bases at V and 1 base at J, with 5 bases between. Germline CDR1 is SGHVS and CDR2 is FQNEAQ.

The chain combines TRBV7-8 with TRBJ1-1; 8 positions agree with TRBD1. Germline loops: CDR1 SGHVS, CDR2 FQNEAQ. V shed 5 bases and J 0 bases; nucleotides not matched to a gene: 5. The CDR3 sequence is 15 residues long. For the CDR3, the DNA is TGTGCCAGCAGCCTCAGGGGGCCACTGAACACTGAAGCTTTCTTT. It encodes CASSLRGPLNTEAFF.

The rearrangement links TRBV28 to TRBJ2-1, with TRBD1 matching over 11 bases. Germline CDR1 and CDR2: MDHEN and SYDVKM. J lost 5 bases, V lost 3 bases, and 6 bases had no gene match. The CDR3 runs to 16 residues. CDR3 in amino acids: CASSLRTGGLHNEQFF. For the CDR3, the DNA is TGTGCCAGCAGTTTGAGGACAGGGGGCTTACACAATGAGCAGTTCTTC.

The chain employs TRBV7-2 and TRBJ2-4, with 9 bases aligning to TRBD1. The junction had 4 bases not matched to a gene; V was cut back by 5 bases and J by 8 bases. CDR1 SGHTA and CDR2 FQGNSA come from the germline V gene. The CDR3 consists of 13 residues. The CDR3 sequence is CASSDRGVYIQYF. CDR3 DNA: TGTGCCAGCAGCGACAGGGGGGTGTACATTCAGTACTTC.

The genes are TRBV6-8 and TRBJ2-1, with D uncertain. Trimming took off 6 bases at V and 3 bases at J, with 18 bases between the two ends. Germline V CDR1 and CDR2: MNHGY, SAAAGT. The CDR3 runs 16 residues. The CDR3 DNA is TGTGCCAGCAGACTACTCTCTAGGAATCACTACAATGAGCAGTTCTTC. This gives the protein CASRLLSRNHYNEQFF.

This chain joins TRBV5-1 and TRBJ2-6, with 7 bases fitting TRBD1. CDR1 is SGHRS, CDR2 YFSETQ, per germline. The CDR3 length is 19 residues. Trimming cost V 3 bases and J 0 bases; bases outside gene matches: 12. CDR3 sequence reads: CASSSNSQGLSSGANVLTF. CDR3 nucleotides: TGCGCCAGCAGCTCAAACTCACAGGGGCTCAGCTCTGGGGCCAACGTCCTGACTTTC.

This clone occurred a few times. The chain couples TRBV6-1 to TRBJ1-3; D may be TRBD1 (5 bases). Trimming cost V 8 bases and J 4 bases, with 12 bases left between them. Germline V CDR1 and CDR2: MNHNS, SASEGT. The CDR3 loop spans 13 amino acids. Written as DNA, the CDR3 is TGTGCCAGCCGAGGGGCAGACGGAAACACCATATATTTT. Amino acids: CASRGADGNTIYF.

This chain joins TRBV4-3 and TRBJ2-5; no reliable D call. With 4 bases removed from V and 3 bases from J, the gap between germline ends came to 9 bases. Per the germline V gene, CDR1 is LGHNA and CDR2 is YSLEER. The CDR3 extends over 13 amino acids. DNA of the CDR3: TGCGCCAGCAGCCCCGGACGGAAAGAGACCCAGTACTTC. Translation gives CASSPGRKETQYF.